Included here is one T cell receptor (beta chain) sequence, with context. The data derive from a study of blood T cells in healthy people across ages. Using a J-beta primer mix together with a sample-barcoded 5' primer, a second PCR was run for about 6 to 11 cycles. TCRdb called the 5' RACE reads again in MiXCR, with one record for every CDR3 protein. The data contain hundreds of thousands of distinct CDR3 sequences, about 52% of them singletons. The CDR3 spans 16 residues. After removal of 5 bases from V and 5 bases from J, the junction contained 11 bases not matched to a gene. Germline V gene data show CDR1 as SQVTM and CDR2 as ANQGSEA.

This sequence originates from a woman in her sixties or seventies in good health. The sequenced sample consisted of blood. The gene calls are TRBV29-1 and TRBJ2-5, with TRBD2 matching over 13 bases. The CDR3 protein is CSVWGGTSGMRETQYF. Written as DNA, the CDR3 is TGCAGCGTTTGGGGAGGGACTAGCGGGATGCGGGAGACCCAGTACTTC.